The rows below give T cell receptor beta chains drawn from one sample of a study of shared clonotypes between healthy human individuals. Produced via immunoSEQ multiplex PCR; TCRdb's table is partial and in-frame only. The table records approximately 1,000,000 clones, approximately 75% of them present only once. Sequences were obtained from memory CD4+ T cells from PBMCs. These receptor sequences come from a man aged 18 to 30 in good health. Some clones in this sample may be carry-over from other donors' samples. The CDR3 runs from the conserved cysteine through the conserved F or W. Each record gives: clone size, J gene, V gene, D gene, CDR3 protein, CDR3 DNA. The D gene is left open where the match is weak. Clone size is shown for a subset of rows, as once, few, many or a class of expanded clone.

clone_size: many; j_call: TRBJ2-5; v_call: TRBV5-1; d_call: NA; cdr3_aa: CASSLGQSQETQYF; cdr3_nt: TGCGCCAGCAGCCTCGGACAGAGCCAAGAGACCCAGTACTTC
clone_size: few; j_call: TRBJ1-1; v_call: TRBV27; d_call: TRBD1; cdr3_aa: CASNGGTGLAGTEAFF; cdr3_nt: TGTGCCAGCAACGGCGGGACAGGGTTGGCGGGGACTGAAGCTTTCTTT
clone_size: NA; j_call: TRBJ2-3; v_call: TRBV7-2; d_call: TRBD2; cdr3_aa: CASSLGLADTDTQYF; cdr3_nt: TGTGCCAGCAGCTTAGGACTAGCGGACACAGATACGCAGTATTTT
clone_size: NA; j_call: TRBJ2-7; v_call: TRBV18; d_call: TRBD2; cdr3_aa: CASSLMREEEQYF; cdr3_nt: TGTGCCAGCTCACTAATGCGGGAGGAAGAGCAGTACTTC
clone_size: NA; j_call: TRBJ2-5; v_call: TRBV7-3; d_call: NA; cdr3_aa: CASSFNGDQETQYF; cdr3_nt: TGTGCCAGCAGCTTCAATGGGGACCAAGAGACCCAGTACTTC
clone_size: NA; j_call: TRBJ1-2; v_call: TRBV5-1; d_call: TRBD1; cdr3_aa: CASRPNTGDGYTF; cdr3_nt: TGCGCCAGCCGCCCTAATACAGGGGATGGCTACACCTTC
clone_size: NA; j_call: TRBJ2-3; v_call: TRBV29-1; d_call: NA; cdr3_aa: CSVGRMLRGTDTQYF; cdr3_nt: TGCAGCGTTGGGAGGATGTTGCGGGGCACAGATACGCAGTATTTT
clone_size: NA; j_call: TRBJ2-4; v_call: TRBV28; d_call: TRBD2; cdr3_aa: CASSFYYGTSGGSNIQYF; cdr3_nt: TGTGCCAGCAGTTTCTATTATGGCACTAGCGGGGGATCAAACATTCAGTACTTC
clone_size: NA; j_call: TRBJ2-3; v_call: TRBV4-3; d_call: NA; cdr3_aa: CASSQEVVDTQYF; cdr3_nt: TGCGCCAGCAGCCAAGAAGTGGTAGATACGCAGTATTTT
clone_size: NA; j_call: TRBJ2-1; v_call: TRBV14; d_call: NA; cdr3_aa: CASSQDRRDEQFF; cdr3_nt: TGTGCCAGCAGCCAAGATAGGAGGGATGAGCAGTTCTTC
clone_size: NA; j_call: TRBJ2-3; v_call: TRBV19; d_call: NA; cdr3_aa: CASSISLSDTQYF; cdr3_nt: TGTGCCAGTAGTATTTCACTTTCGGATACGCAGTATTTT
clone_size: NA; j_call: TRBJ2-1; v_call: TRBV5-1; d_call: TRBD2; cdr3_aa: CASSSLTSSGSRAYNEQFF; cdr3_nt: TGCGCCAGCAGCTCCTTAACTTCTAGCGGGAGTAGGGCCTACAATGAGCAGTTCTTC
clone_size: NA; j_call: TRBJ1-1; v_call: TRBV5-5; d_call: NA; cdr3_aa: CASSYAGEDSSKAFF; cdr3_nt: TGTGCCAGCAGCTACGCAGGGGAAGACTCGTCTAAAGCTTTCTTT